The clone carrying this TCR beta chain was observed once. Per the original data handling: The authors estimated nucleated cell counts from reference gene primer amplification. The repertoire was sequenced with immunoSEQ multiplex PCR; TCRdb's copy has only in-frame clones and lacks some. The V and J calls and clone size were taken over from that table, and D and trimming were inferred from the DNA. The sample lists some 260,000 clones; 90% to 95% were seen once. Among Cohort 3 donors, those recovered had two negative PCRs, clearance, or symptom resolution. Trimming took 6 bases from V and 4 from J, leaving 18 bases between them. Germline V CDR1 and CDR2: MGHDK, SYGVNS. The CDR3 runs 15 residues. The data belong to a study of blood T cell repertoires in COVID-19. Looking at the study overall: The United States, Italy and Spain provided the acute and convalescent COVID-19 samples.

The rearrangement links TRBV25-1 to TRBJ1-2; no clear D gene. The sequenced sample consisted of PBMCs or T cells enriched from blood (not recorded which). This TCR came from a woman under 30 who had recovered from COVID-19. The CDR3: CASSPPGFAGYGYTF. DNA for the CDR3: TGTGCCAGCAGCCCCCCGGGCTTTGCGGGCTATGGCTACACCTTC.